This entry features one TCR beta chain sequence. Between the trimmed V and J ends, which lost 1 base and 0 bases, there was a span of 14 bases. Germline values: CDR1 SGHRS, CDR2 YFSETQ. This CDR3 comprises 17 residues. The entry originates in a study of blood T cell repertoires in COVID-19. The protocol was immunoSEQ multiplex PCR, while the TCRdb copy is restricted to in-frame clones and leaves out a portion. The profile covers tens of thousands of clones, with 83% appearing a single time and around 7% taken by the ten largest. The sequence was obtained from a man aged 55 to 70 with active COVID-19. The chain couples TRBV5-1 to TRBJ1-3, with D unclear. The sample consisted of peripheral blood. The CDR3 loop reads CASSLSERGFSGNTIYF. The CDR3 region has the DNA TGCGCCAGCAGCTTGAGCGAGCGAGGATTCTCTGGAAACACCATATATTTT.